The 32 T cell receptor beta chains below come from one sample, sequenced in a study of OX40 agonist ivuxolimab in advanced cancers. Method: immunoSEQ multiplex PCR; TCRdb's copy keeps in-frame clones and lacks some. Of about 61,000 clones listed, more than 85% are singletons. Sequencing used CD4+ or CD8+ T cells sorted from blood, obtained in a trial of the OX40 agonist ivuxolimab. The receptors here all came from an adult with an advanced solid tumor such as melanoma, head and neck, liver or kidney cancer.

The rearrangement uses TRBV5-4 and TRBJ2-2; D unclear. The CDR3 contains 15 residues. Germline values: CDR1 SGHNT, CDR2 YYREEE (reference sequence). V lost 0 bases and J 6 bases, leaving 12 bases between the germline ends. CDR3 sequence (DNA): TGTGCCAGCAGCTTGGGTGGGCTGGCGGCCGGGGAGCTGTTTTTT. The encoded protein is CASSLGGLAAGELFF.

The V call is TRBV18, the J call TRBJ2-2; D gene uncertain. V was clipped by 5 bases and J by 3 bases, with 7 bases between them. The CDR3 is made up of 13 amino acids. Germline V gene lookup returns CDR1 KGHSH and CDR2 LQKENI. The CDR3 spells CASSSQHTGELFF. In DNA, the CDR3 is TGTGCCAGCTCATCACAGCACACCGGGGAGCTGTTTTTT.

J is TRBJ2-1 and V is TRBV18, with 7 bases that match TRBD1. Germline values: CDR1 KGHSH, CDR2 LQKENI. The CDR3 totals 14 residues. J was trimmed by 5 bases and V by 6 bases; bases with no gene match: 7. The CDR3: CASSPGTANNEQFF. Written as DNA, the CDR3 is TGTGCCAGCTCCCCCGGGACAGCTAACAATGAGCAGTTCTTC.

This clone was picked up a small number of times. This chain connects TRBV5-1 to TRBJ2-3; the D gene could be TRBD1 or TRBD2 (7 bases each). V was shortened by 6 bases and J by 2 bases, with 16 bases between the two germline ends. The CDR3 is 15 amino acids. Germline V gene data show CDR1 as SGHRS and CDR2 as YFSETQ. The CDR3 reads CASKRREGATDTQYF. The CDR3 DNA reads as TGCGCCAGCAAACGCAGGGAGGGGGCCACAGATACGCAGTATTTT.

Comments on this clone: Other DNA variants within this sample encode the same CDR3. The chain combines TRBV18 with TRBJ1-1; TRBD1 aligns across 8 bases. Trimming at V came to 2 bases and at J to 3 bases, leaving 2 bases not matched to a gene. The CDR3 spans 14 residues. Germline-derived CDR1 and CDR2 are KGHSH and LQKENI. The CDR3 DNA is TGTGCCAGCTCACCAGACAGGGGTGACACTGAAGCTTTCTTT. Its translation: CASSPDRGDTEAFF.

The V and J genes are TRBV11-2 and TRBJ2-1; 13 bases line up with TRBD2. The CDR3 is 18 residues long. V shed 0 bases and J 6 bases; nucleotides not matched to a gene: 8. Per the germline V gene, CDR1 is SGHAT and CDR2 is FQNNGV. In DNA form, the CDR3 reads TGTGCCAGCAGCTTAGAAACCCTGGGACTAGCGGGGTTCAATGAGCAGTTCTTC. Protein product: CASSLETLGLAGFNEQFF.

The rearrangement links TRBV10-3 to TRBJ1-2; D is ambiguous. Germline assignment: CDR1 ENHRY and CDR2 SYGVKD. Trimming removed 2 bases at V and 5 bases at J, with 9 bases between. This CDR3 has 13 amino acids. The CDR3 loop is CAISEDRRYGYTF. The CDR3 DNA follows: TGTGCCATCAGTGAGGATCGGAGGTATGGCTACACCTTC.

CDR3 in DNA: TGCGCCAGCAGCCTCGGGACAGGGGCGACTTTTGGTGGCTACACCTTC. Its translation: CASSLGTGATFGGYTF. This chain links TRBV5-1 with TRBJ1-2, with 10 bases fitting TRBD1. CDR1 and CDR2 (germline): SGHRS, YFSETQ. This CDR3 spans 16 amino acids. The V and J ends lost 4 bases and 7 bases, in that order; junction bases with no gene match: 13.

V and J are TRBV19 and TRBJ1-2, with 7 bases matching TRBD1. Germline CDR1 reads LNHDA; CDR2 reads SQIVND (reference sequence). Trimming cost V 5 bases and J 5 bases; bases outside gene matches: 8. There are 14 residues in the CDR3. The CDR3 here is CASSHDRDFYGYTF. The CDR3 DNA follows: TGTGCCAGTAGTCACGACAGGGACTTTTATGGCTACACCTTC.

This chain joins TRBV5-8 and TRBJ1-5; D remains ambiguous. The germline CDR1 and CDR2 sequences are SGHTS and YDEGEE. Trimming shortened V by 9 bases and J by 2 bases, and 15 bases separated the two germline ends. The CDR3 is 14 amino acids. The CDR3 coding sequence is TGTGCCACTCAACGTCGGGTGGGCAATCAGCCCCAGCATTTT. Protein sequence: CATQRRVGNQPQHF.

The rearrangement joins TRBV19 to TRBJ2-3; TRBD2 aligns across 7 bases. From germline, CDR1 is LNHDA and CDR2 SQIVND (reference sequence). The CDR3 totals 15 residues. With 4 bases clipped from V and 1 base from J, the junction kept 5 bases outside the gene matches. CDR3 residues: CASSTPSGGTDTQYF. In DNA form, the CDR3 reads TGTGCCAGTAGTACGCCTAGCGGTGGCACAGATACGCAGTATTTT.

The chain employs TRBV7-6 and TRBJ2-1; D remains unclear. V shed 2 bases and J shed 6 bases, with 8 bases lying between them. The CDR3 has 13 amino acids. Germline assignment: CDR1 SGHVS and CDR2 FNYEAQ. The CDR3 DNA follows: TGTGCCAGCAGCTTATCCAACCTCAATGAGCAGTTCTTC. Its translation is CASSLSNLNEQFF.

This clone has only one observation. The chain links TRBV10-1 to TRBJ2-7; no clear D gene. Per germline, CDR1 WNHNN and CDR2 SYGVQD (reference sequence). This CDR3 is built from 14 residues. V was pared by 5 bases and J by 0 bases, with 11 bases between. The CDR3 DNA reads TGCGCCAGCAGTCCGGTCCTGAGCTCCTACGAGCAGTACTTC. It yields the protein CASSPVLSSYEQYF.

CDR3 in amino acids: CASSLRSGGPYEQYF. In DNA form, the CDR3 reads TGTGCCAGCAGCTTAAGGTCAGGGGGACCCTACGAGCAGTACTTC. The chain recombines TRBV7-2 with TRBJ2-7; the match to TRBD1 covers 7 bases. This CDR3 has 15 residues. Germline V gene data show CDR1 as SGHTA and CDR2 as FQGNSA. After removal of 2 bases from V and 2 bases from J, the junction contained 6 bases not matched to a gene.

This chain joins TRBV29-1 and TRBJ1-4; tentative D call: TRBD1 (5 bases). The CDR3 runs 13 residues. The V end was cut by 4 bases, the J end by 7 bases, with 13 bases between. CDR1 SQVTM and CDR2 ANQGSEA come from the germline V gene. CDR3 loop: CSVGSLGGEKLFF. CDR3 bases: TGCAGCGTTGGGAGTTTGGGGGGTGAAAAACTGTTTTTT.

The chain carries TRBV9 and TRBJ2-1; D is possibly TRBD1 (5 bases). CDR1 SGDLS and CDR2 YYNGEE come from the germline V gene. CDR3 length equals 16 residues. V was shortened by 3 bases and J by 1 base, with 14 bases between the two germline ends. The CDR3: CASSAVGRVSYNEQFF. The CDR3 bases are TGTGCCAGCAGCGCCGTGGGCAGGGTGTCCTACAATGAGCAGTTCTTC.

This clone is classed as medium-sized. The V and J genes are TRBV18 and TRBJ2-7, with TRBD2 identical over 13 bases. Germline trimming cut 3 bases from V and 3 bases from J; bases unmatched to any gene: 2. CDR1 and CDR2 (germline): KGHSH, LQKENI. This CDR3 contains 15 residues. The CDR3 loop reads CASSPRTSGGYEQYF. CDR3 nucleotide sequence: TGTGCCAGCTCACCCAGGACTAGCGGGGGCTACGAGCAGTACTTC.

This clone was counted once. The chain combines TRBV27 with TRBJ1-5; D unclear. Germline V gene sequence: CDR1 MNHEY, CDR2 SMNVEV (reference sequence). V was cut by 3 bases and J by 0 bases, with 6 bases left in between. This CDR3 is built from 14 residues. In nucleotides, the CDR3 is TGTGCCAGCAGTTTGGTACATAGCAATCAGCCCCAGCATTTT. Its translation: CASSLVHSNQPQHF.

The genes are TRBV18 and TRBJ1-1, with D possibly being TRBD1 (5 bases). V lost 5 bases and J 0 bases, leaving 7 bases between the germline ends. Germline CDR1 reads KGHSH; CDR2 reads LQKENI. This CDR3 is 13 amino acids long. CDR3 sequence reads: CASSTGMNTEAFF. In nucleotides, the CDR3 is TGTGCCAGCTCAACAGGTATGAACACTGAAGCTTTCTTT.

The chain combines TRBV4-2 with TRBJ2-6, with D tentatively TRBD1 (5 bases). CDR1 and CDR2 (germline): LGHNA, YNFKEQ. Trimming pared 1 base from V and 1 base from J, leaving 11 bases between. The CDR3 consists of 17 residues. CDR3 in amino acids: CASSQVQGRSGANVLTF. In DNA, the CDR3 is TGTGCCAGCAGCCAAGTGCAGGGCAGGTCTGGGGCCAACGTCCTGACTTTC.

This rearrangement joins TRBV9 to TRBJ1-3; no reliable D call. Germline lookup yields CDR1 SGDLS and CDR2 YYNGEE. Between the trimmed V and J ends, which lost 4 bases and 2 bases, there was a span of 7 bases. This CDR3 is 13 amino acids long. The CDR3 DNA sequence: TGTGCCAGCAGCCCTGGGGCTGGAAACACCATATATTTT. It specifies CASSPGAGNTIYF.

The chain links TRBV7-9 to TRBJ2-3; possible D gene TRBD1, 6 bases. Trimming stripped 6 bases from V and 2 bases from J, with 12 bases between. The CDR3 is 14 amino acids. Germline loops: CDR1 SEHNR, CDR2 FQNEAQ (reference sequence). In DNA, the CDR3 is TGTGCCAGCAGACAGGGATTTAACACAGATACGCAGTATTTT. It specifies CASRQGFNTDTQYF.

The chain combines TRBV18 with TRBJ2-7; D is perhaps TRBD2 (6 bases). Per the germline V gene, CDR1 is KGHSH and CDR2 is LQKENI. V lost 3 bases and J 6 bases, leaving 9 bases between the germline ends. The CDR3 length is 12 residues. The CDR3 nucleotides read TGTGCCAGCTCACCTATGCGGGGCGAGCAGTACTTC. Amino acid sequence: CASSPMRGEQYF.

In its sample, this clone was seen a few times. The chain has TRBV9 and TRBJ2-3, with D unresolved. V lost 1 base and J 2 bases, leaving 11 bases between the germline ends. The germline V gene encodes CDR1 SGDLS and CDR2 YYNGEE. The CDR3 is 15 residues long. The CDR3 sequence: CASSVRLSSTDTQYF. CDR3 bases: TGTGCCAGCAGCGTAAGGTTGAGCTCCACAGATACGCAGTATTTT.

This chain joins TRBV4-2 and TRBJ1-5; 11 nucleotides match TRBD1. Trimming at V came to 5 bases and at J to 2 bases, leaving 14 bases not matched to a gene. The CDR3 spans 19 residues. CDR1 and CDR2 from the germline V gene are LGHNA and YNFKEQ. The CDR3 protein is CASSSSGTGGFMGNQPQHF. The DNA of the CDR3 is TGTGCCAGCAGCTCCTCCGGGACAGGGGGATTTATGGGCAATCAGCCCCAGCATTTT.

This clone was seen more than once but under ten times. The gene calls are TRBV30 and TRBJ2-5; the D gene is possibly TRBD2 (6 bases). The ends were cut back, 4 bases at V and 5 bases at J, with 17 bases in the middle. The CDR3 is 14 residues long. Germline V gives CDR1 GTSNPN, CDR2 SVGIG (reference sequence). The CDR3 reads CAWTLAGGAETQYF. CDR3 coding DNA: TGTGCCTGGACCTTGGCTGGCGGGGCGGAGACCCAGTACTTC.

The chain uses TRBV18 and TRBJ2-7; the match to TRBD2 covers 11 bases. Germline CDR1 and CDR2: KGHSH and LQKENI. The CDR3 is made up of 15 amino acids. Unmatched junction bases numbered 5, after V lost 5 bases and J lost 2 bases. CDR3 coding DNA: TGTGCCAGCTCATCGGGACTAGCGGCTACCTACGAGCAGTACTTC. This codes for CASSSGLAATYEQYF.

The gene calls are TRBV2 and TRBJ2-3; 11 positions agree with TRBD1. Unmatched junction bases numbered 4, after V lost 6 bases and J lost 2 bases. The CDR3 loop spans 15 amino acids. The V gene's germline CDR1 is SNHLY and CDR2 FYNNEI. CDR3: CASSRDRGYTDTQYF. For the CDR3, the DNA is TGTGCCAGCAGCAGGGACAGGGGGTACACAGATACGCAGTATTTT.

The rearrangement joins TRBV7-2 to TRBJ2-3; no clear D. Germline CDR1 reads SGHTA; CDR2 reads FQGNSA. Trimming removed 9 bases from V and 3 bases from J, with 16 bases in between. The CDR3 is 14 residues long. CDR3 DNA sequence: TGTGCCAGTACCGCACGGCGTAGGACAGATACGCAGTATTTT. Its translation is CASTARRRTDTQYF.

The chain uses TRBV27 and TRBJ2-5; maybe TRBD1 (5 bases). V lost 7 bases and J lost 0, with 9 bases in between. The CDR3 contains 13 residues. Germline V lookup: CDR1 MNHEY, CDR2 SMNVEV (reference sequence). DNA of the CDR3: TGTGCCAGCACCCGACAGTACCAAGAGACCCAGTACTTC. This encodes CASTRQYQETQYF.

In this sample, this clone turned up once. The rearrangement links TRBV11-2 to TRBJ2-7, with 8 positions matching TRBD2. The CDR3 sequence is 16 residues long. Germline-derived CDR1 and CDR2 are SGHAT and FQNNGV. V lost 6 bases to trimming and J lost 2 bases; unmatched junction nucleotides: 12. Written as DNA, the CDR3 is TGTGCCAGCAGAACGGTGCGGGGGGCTTCAACCTACGAGCAGTACTTC. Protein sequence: CASRTVRGASTYEQYF.

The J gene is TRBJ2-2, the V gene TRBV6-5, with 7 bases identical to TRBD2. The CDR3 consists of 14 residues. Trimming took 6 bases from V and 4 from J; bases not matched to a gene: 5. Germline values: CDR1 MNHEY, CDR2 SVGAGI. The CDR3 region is CASSRLAATGELFF. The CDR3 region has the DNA TGTGCCAGCAGCCGACTAGCCGCCACCGGGGAGCTGTTTTTT.